The 14 T cell receptor beta chains listed next were all sequenced from one sample in a study of blood T cell repertoires in COVID-19. Produced via immunoSEQ multiplex PCR; TCRdb's table is partial and in-frame only. The sample lists 30,000 to 40,000 clones, more than 80% occurring once. The sequencing input was peripheral blood. Receptors were obtained from a man aged 55 to 70 with active or convalescent COVID-19.

V and J are TRBV7-8 and TRBJ1-1, with TRBD1 identical over 7 bases. Trimming took 5 bases from V and 4 from J; bases not matched to a gene: 10. Germline V gene data show CDR1 as SGHVS and CDR2 as FQNEAQ. This CDR3 contains 15 residues. The CDR3 spells CASSKTGQFATEAFF. The CDR3 bases are TGTGCCAGCAGCAAAACGGGACAGTTCGCCACTGAAGCTTTCTTT. Using reference TRBV7-8 and TRBJ1-1 for the parts outside the CDR3, the full variable domain is GAGVSQSPRYKVAKRGQDVALRCDPISGHVSLFWYQQALGQGPEFLTYFQNEAQLDKSGLPSDRFFAERPEGSVSTLKIQRTQQEDSAVYLCASSKTGQFATEAFFGQGTRLTVV.

V usage is TRBV5-8 and J usage is TRBJ2-5, with D perhaps TRBD1 (5 bases). This CDR3 is 12 amino acids long. Germline V lookup: CDR1 SGHTS, CDR2 YDEGEE. V was clipped by 7 bases and J by 2 bases, with 9 bases between them. For the CDR3, the DNA is TGTGCCAGCCTAAGGGGACAAGAGACCCAGTACTTC. Amino acids: CASLRGQETQYF.

The chain is built from TRBV28 and TRBJ1-1; D remains ambiguous. Germline V gene data show CDR1 as MDHEN and CDR2 as SYDVKM. Trimming took off 3 bases at V and 1 base at J, with 15 bases between the two ends. The CDR3 has 16 residues. As DNA, the CDR3 is TGTGCCAGCAGTTTTTCCCCCGGACGGGGGAACACTGAAGCTTTCTTT. As protein: CASSFSPGRGNTEAFF.

The rearrangement joins TRBV30 to TRBJ2-5, with TRBD1 as a possible D gene (6 bases). V lost 3 bases and J 0 bases, leaving 11 bases between the germline ends. This CDR3 is 14 amino acids long. In germline, CDR1 is GTSNPN, CDR2 SVGIG (reference sequence). The chain's CDR3 is CAWRPWTDQETQYF. The CDR3 coding sequence is TGTGCCTGGAGACCGTGGACAGACCAAGAGACCCAGTACTTC.

The CDR3 DNA reads TGTGCCACCAGTGATTCCCCCCATACTCATGAGCAGTTCTTC. Amino acids: CATSDSPHTHEQFF. The V gene is TRBV24-1, the J gene TRBJ2-1; no clear D. The CDR3 length is 14 residues. Trimming removed 2 bases from V and 8 bases from J, with 12 bases in between. Germline CDR1 KGHDR, CDR2 SFDVKD.

The chain has TRBV4-3 and TRBJ2-1; a possible D gene is TRBD2 (5 bases). Per the germline V gene, CDR1 is LGHNA and CDR2 is YSLEER. V lost 0 bases and J 4 bases, leaving 16 bases between the germline ends. This CDR3 comprises 17 residues. The CDR3 region has the DNA TGCGCCAGCAGCCAAGAGAGGGCCTTTGGCGGTTACAATGAGCAGTTCTTC. It is translated as CASSQERAFGGYNEQFF.

V and J are TRBV5-4 and TRBJ1-1; the D is unclear. The CDR3 length is 11 residues. Trimming took 5 bases from V and 2 from J, leaving 4 bases between them. Per the germline V gene, CDR1 is SGHNT and CDR2 is YYREEE (reference sequence). CDR3 DNA: TGTGCCAGCAGTTTAAACACTGAAGCTTTCTTT. This encodes CASSLNTEAFF.

The chain carries TRBV15 and TRBJ1-5, with 7 bases fitting TRBD1. The V gene's germline CDR1 is LNHNV and CDR2 YYDKDF (reference sequence). The CDR3 is 18 residues long. Unmatched junction bases numbered 8, after V lost 0 bases and J lost 0 bases. CDR3 nucleotides: TGTGCCACCAGCAGAGATCAGGGGGACAGTTATAGCAATCAGCCCCAGCATTTT. This sequence encodes CATSRDQGDSYSNQPQHF.

The rearrangement uses TRBV2 and TRBJ1-5; 7 bases agree with TRBD1. CDR1 SNHLY and CDR2 FYNNEI come from the germline V gene. V lost 6 bases to trimming and J lost 3 bases; unmatched junction nucleotides: 8. CDR3 length equals 15 residues. In DNA, the CDR3 is TGTGCCAGCAGACGGGACAGCAGCCCCAATCAGCCCCAGCATTTT. It yields the protein CASRRDSSPNQPQHF.

This clone was found a few times. The chain carries TRBV7-8 and TRBJ1-2; D ambiguous. Germline V CDR1 and CDR2: SGHVS, FQNEAQ. The CDR3 runs 14 residues. Deletions cut 2 bases from V and 4 bases from J, with 11 bases between. CDR3 residues: CASSLYGNPYGYTF. In DNA, the CDR3 is TGTGCCAGCAGCTTATATGGCAACCCCTATGGCTACACCTTC.

In this sample, this clone turned up once. The rearrangement uses TRBV11-2 and TRBJ2-3, with 11 bases aligning to TRBD2. J gave up 4 bases and V 2 bases, and 5 bases lay outside the gene matches. CDR1 SGHAT and CDR2 FQNNGV come from the germline V gene. The CDR3 consists of 16 residues. The CDR3 nucleotides are TGTGCCAGCAGCTTATTTCTAGCGGGAGGCGCAGATACGCAGTATTTT. Translating gives CASSLFLAGGADTQYF.

The rearrangement links TRBV7-2 to TRBJ1-2, with 7 bases aligning to TRBD1. The trim removed 11 bases at V and 8 bases at J, leaving 17 bases unmatched. The CDR3 extends over 14 amino acids. CDR1 is SGHTA, CDR2 FQGNSA, per germline. CDR3 loop: CASGGTADLRGYTF. The CDR3 DNA sequence: TGTGCCTCGGGGGGGACAGCGGATCTGAGGGGCTACACCTTC.

The gene calls are TRBV28 and TRBJ1-5; D perhaps matches TRBD1 (6 bases). Per germline, CDR1 MDHEN and CDR2 SYDVKM. The CDR3 sequence is 15 residues long. The V gene lost 7 bases and the J gene lost 3 bases, with 16 bases spanning the gap. CDR3 DNA sequence: TGTGCCAGCACCCCCTCGGGGGGCTACAATCAGCCCCAGCATTTT. It encodes CASTPSGGYNQPQHF.

The chain uses TRBV10-3 and TRBJ2-2, with 7 bases fitting TRBD1. The germline V gene has CDR1 ENHRY and CDR2 SYGVKD. This CDR3 region has 15 residues. With V trimmed by 4 bases and J by 1 base, 3 bases remained unmatched. CDR3 coding DNA: TGTGCCATCAGTGGAAACAGGGGGAACACCGGGGAGCTGTTTTTT. It yields the protein CAISGNRGNTGELFF.